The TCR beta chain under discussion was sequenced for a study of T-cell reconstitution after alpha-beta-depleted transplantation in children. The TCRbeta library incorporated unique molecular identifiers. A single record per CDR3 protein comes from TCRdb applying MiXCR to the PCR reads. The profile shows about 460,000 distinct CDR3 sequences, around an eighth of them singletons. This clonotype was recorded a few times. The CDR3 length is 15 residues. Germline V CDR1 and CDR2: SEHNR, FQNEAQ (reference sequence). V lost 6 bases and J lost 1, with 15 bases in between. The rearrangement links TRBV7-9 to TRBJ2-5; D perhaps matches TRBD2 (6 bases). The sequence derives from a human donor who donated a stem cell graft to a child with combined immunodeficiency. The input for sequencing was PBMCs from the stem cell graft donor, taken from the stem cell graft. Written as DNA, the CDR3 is TGTGCCAGCAGTGTGGGACTCTCCTTCCAAGAGACCCAGTACTTC. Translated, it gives CASSVGLSFQETQYF.